The clone carrying this T cell receptor beta chain was recorded many times. These data are taken from a study of blood T cells in healthy people across ages. A J-beta primer mix and a sample-barcoded 5' primer were used in a second PCR of roughly 7 to 12 cycles. TCRdb analysed the 5' RACE reads with MiXCR anew, one entry per CDR3 protein. The repertoire holds roughly 2 million distinct CDR3 sequences, with around 50% as singletons. This CDR3 is built from 11 residues. In germline, CDR1 is DFQATT, CDR2 SNEGSKA (reference sequence). V lost 1 base and J 4 bases, leaving 2 bases between the germline ends.

V usage is TRBV20-1 and J usage is TRBJ2-1; D is uncertain. The clonotype was recovered from a woman aged 40-49 years in good health. Sequencing was carried out using blood. CDR3: CSARVYNEQFF. CDR3 nucleotides: TGCAGTGCTAGAGTTTACAATGAGCAGTTCTTC.